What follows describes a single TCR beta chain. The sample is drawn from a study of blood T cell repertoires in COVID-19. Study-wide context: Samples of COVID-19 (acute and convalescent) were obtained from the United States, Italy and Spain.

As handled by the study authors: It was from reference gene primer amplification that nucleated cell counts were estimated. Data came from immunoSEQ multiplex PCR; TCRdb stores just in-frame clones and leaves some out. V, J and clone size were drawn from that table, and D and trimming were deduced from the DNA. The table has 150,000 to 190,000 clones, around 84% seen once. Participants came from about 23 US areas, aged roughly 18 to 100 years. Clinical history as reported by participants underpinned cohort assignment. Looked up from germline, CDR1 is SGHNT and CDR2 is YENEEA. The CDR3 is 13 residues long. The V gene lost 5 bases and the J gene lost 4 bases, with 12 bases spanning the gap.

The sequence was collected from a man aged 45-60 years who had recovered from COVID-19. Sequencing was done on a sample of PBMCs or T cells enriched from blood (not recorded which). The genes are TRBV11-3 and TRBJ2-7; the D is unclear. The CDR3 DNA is TGTGCCAGCAGCCCCCTTGGCAGTTACGAGCAGTACTTC. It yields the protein CASSPLGSYEQYF.